This T cell receptor (beta chain) was obtained from a study of shared clonotypes between healthy human individuals. CDR1 and CDR2 from the germline V gene are MNHNS and SASEGT. V lost 2 bases and J 4 bases, leaving 6 bases between the germline ends. The CDR3 contains 14 residues. The protocol was immunoSEQ multiplex PCR, while the TCRdb copy is restricted to in-frame clones and leaves out a portion. The sample has 500,000 to 650,000 clones, 70% to 80% seen once. This chain uses TRBV6-1 with TRBJ2-6; D remains ambiguous. This receptor was identified in a woman in her thirties or forties in good health. Some clones in this sample may be carry-over from other donors' samples. Sequencing was performed on PBMCs. CDR3 sequence: CASSEFSGANVLTF. Here the CDR3 DNA reads TGTGCCAGCAGTGAATTTTCAGGGGCCAACGTCCTGACTTTC.